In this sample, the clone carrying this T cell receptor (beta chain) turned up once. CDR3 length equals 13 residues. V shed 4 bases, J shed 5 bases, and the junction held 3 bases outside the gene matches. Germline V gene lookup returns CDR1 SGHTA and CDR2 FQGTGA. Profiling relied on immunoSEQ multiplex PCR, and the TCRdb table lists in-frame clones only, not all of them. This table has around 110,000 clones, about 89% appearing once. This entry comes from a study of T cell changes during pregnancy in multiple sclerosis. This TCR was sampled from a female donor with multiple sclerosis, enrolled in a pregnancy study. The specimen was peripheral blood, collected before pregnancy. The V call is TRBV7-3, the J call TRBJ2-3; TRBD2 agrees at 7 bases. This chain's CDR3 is CASSSRTRDTQYF. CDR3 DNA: TGTGCCAGCAGCTCCCGGACTAGAGATACGCAGTATTTT.